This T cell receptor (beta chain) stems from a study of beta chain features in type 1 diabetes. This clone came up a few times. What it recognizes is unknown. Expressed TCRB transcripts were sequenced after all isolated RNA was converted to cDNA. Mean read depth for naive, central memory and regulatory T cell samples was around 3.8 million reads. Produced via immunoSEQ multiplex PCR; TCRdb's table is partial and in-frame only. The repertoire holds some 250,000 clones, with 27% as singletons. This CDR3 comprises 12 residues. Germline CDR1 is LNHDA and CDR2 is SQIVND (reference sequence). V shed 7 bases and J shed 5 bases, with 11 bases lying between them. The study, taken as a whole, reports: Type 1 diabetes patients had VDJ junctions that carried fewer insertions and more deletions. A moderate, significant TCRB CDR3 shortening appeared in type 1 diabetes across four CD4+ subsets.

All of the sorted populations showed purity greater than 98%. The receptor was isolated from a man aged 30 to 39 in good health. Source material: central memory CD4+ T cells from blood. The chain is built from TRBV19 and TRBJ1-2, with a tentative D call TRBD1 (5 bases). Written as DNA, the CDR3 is TGTGCCAGTATAGACAGACTTTATGGCTACACCTTC. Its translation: CASIDRLYGYTF.